The table lists the clone carrying this T cell receptor (beta chain) with many counts. Its matching antigen is unknown. The data originate from a study of T cells in Graves' hyperthyroidism and ophthalmopathy. Study-wide background: At initial diagnosis, before any treatment had begun, peripheral blood was obtained. Findings and limits, study-wide: Stable hyperthyroidism was told apart from ophthalmopathy by a model built on 13 V-J features. Among thyroid clonotypes expanded above 0.001, most also appeared in blood.

The trim removed 1 base at V and 4 bases at J, leaving 5 bases unmatched. The CDR3 has 15 residues. Per germline, CDR1 LNHDA and CDR2 SQIVND (reference sequence). There were TCR beta CDR3 regions amplified from RNA transcripts. HTBI primers drove first-round RT-PCR of the TCR CDR3. TCRdb recomputed calls from the multiplex PCR reads with MiXCR, one row per CDR3 protein. Of 200,000 to 250,000 distinct CDR3 sequences detected, over 20% appear once; the ten largest clones hold roughly 35%. The gene calls are TRBV19 and TRBJ1-1; 8 bases map to TRBD1. Sequenced material: blood. The receptor was derived from a woman in her 40s with Graves' ophthalmopathy. Here the CDR3 reads CASSIGTGGSTEAFF. The CDR3 DNA reads TGTGCCAGTAGTATAGGAACAGGGGGGAGCACTGAAGCTTTCTTT.